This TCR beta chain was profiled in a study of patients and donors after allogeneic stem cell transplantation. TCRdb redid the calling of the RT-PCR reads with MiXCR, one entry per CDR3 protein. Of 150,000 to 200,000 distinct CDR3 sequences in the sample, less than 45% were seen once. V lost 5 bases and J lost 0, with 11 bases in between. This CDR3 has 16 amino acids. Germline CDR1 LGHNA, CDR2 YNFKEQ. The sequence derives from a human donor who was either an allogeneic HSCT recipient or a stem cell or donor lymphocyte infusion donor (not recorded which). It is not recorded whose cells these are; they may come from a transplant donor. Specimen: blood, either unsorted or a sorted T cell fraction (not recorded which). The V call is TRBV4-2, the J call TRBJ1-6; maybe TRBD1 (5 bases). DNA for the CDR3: TGTGCCAGCAGCACTGAGAGGGGCTCCTATAATTCACCCCTCCACTTT. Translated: CASSTERGSYNSPLHF.